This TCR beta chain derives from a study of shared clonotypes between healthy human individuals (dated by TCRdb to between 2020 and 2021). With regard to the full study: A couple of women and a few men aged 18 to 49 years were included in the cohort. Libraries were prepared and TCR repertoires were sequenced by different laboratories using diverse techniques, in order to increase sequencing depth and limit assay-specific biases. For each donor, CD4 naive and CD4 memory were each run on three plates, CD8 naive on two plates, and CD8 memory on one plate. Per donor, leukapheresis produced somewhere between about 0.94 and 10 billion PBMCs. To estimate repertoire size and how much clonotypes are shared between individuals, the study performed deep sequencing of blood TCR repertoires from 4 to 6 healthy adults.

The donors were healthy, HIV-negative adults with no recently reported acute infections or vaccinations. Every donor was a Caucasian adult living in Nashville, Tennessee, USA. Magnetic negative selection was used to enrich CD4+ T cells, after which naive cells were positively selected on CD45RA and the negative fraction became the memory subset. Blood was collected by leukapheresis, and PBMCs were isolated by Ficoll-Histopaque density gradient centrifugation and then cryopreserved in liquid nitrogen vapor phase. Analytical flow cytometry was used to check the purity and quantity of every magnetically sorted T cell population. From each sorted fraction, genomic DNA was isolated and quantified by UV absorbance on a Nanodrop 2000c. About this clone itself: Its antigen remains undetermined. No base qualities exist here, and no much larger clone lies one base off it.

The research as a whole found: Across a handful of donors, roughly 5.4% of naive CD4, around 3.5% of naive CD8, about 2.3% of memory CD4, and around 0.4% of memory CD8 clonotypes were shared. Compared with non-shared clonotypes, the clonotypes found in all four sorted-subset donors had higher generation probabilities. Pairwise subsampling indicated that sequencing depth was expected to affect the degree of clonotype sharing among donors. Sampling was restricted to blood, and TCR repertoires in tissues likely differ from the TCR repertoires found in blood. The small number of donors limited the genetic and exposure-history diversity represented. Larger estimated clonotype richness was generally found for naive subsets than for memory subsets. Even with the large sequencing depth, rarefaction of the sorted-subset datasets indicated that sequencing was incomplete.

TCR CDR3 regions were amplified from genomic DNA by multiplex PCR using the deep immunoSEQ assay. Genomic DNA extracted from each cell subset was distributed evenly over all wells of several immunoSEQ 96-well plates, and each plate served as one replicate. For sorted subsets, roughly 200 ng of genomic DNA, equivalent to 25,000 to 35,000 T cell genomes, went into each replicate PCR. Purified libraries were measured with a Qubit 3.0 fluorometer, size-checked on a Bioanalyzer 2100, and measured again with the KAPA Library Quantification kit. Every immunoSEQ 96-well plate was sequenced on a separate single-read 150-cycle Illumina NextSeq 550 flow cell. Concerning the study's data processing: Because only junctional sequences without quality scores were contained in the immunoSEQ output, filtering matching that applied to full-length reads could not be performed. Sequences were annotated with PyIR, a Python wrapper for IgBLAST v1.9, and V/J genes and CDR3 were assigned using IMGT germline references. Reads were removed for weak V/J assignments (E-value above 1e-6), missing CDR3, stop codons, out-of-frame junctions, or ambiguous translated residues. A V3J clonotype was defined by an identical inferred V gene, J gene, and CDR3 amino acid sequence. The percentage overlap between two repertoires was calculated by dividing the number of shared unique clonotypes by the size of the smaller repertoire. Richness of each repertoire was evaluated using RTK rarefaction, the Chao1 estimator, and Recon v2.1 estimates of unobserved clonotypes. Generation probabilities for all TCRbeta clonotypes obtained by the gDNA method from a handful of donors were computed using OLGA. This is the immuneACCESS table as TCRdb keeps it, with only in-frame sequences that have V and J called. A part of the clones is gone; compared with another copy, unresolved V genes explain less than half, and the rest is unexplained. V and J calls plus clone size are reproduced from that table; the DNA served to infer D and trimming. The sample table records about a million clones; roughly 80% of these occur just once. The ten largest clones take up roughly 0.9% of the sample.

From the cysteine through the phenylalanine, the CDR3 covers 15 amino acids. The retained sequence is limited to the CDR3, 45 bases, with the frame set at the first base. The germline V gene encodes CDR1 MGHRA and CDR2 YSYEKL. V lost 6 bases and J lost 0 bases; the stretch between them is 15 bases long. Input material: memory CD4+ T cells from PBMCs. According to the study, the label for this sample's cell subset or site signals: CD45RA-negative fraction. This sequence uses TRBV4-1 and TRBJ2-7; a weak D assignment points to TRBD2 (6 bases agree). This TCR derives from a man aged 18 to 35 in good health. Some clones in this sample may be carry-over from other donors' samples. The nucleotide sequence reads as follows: TGCGCCAGCAGAGCCCGGGACTTACCCTCCTACGAGCAGTACTTC. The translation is CASRARDLPSYEQYF.